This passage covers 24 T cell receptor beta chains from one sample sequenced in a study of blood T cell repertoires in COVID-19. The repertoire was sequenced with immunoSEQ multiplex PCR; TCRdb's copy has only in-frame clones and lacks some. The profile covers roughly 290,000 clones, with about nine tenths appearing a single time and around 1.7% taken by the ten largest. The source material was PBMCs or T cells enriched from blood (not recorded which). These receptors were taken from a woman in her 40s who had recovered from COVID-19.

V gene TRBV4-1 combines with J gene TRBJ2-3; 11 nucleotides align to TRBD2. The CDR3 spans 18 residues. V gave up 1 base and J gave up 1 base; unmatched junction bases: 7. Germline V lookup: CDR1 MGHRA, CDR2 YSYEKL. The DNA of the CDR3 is TGCGCCAGCAGCCAAGGGCTAGCGGGAGGTTCGGGCACAGATACGCAGTATTTT. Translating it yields CASSQGLAGGSGTDTQYF.

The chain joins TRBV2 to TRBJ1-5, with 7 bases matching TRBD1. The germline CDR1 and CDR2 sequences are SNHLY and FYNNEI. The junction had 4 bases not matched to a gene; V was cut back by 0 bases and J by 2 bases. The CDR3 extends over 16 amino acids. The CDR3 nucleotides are TGTGCCAGCAGTGAAGCACAGGGGCCACGCAATCAGCCCCAGCATTTT. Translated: CASSEAQGPRNQPQHF.

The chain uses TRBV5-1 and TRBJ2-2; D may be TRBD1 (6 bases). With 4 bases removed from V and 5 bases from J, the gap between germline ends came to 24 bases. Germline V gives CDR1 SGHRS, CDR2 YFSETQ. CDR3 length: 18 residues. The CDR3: CASSPRNPQGMRTGELFF. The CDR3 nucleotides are TGCGCCAGCAGCCCGCGCAACCCCCAGGGGATGCGAACCGGGGAGCTGTTTTTT.

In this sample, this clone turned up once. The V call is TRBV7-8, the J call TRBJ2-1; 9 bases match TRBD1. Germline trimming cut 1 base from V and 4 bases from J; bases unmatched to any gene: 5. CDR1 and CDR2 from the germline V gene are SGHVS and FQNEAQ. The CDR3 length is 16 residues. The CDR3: CASSLVRDRAYNEQFF. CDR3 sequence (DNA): TGTGCCAGCAGCTTAGTTCGGGACAGGGCTTACAATGAGCAGTTCTTC.

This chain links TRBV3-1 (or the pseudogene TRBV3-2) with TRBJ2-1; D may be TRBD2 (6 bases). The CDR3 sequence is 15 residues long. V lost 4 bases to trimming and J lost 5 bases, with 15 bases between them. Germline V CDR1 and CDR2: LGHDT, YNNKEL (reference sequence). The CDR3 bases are TGTGCCAGCAGCCTAGCGGAGTCTTTGGACAATGAGCAGTTCTTC. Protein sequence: CASSLAESLDNEQFF.

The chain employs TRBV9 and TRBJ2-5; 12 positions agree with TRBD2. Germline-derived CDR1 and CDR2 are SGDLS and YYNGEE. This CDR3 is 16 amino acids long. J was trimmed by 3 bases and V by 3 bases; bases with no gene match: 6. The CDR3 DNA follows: TGTGCCAGCAGCGCCACTAGCGGGGGGCCGGAAGAGACCCAGTACTTC. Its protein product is CASSATSGGPEETQYF.

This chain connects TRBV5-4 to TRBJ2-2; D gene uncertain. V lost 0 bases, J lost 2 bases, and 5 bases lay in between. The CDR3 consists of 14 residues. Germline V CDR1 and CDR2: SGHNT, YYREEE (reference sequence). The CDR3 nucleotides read TGTGCCAGCAGCTTGGCGGTAAACACCGGGGAGCTGTTTTTT. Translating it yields CASSLAVNTGELFF.

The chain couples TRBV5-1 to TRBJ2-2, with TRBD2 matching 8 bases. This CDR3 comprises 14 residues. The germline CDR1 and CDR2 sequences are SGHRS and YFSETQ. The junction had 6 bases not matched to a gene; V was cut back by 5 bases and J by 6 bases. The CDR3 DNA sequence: TGCGCCAGCAGACCGGGACTAGGGGCCGGGGAGCTGTTTTTT. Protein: CASRPGLGAGELFF.

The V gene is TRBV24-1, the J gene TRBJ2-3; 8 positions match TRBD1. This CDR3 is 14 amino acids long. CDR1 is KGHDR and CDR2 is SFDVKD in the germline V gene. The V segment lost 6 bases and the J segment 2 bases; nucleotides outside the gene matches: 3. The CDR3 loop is CATSSDRATDTQYF. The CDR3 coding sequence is TGTGCCACCAGTTCGGACAGGGCCACAGATACGCAGTATTTT.

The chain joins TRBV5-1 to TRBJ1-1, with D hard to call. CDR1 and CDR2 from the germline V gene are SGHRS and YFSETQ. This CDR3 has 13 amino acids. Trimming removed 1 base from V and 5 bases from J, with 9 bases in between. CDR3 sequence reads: CASSLREGTEAFF. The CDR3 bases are TGCGCCAGCAGCTTGAGGGAGGGAACTGAAGCTTTCTTT.

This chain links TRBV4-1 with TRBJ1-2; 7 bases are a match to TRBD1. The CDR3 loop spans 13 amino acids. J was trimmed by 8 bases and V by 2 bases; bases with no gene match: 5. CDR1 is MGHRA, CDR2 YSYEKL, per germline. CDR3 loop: CASSQLSGGGYTF. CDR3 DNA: TGCGCCAGCAGCCAATTGTCAGGGGGAGGCTACACCTTC.

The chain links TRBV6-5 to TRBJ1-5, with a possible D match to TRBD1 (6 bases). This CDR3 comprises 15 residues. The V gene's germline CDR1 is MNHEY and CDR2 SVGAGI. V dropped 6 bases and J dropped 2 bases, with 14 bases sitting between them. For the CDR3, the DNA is TGTGCCAGCAGCTTGGGGGCGCGAGGCAATCAGCCCCAGCATTTT. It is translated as CASSLGARGNQPQHF.

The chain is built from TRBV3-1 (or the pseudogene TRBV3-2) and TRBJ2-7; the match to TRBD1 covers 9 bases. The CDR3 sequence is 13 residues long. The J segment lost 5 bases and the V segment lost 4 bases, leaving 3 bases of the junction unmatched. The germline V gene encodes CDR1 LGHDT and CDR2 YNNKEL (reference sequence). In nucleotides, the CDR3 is TGTGCCAGCAGCCTAGACAGGGGGGACGAGCAGTACTTC. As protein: CASSLDRGDEQYF.

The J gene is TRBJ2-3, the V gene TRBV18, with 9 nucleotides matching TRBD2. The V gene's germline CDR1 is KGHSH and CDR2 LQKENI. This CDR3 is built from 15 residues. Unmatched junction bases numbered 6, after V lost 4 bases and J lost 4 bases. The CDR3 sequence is CASSRDSGSSDTQYF. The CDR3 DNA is TGTGCCAGCTCACGGGATAGCGGGAGCTCAGATACGCAGTATTTT.

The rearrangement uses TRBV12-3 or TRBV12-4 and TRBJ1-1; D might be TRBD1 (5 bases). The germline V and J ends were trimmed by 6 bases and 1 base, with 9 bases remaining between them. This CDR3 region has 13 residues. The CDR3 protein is CASRTQANTEAFF. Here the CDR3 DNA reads TGTGCCAGCAGAACACAGGCGAACACTGAAGCTTTCTTT.

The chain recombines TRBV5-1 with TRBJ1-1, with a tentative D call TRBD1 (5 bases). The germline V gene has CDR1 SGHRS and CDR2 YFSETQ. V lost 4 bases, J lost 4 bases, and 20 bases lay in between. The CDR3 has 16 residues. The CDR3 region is CASSTGGSGEGTEAFF. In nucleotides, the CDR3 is TGCGCCAGCAGCACGGGGGGGTCCGGAGAAGGCACTGAAGCTTTCTTT.

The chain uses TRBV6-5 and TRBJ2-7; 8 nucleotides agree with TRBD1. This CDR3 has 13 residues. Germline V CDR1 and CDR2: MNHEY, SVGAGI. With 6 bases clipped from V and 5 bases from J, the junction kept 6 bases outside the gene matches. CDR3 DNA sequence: TGTGCCAGCAGCCCCCCGACAGGGGACGAGCAGTACTTC. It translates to CASSPPTGDEQYF.

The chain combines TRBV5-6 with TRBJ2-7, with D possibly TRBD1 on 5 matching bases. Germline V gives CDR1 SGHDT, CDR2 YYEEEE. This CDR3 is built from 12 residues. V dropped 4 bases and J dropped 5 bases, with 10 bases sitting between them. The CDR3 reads CASSRRANEQYF. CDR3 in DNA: TGTGCCAGCAGCCGCAGGGCCAACGAGCAGTACTTC.

The CDR3 here is CASSLVAGGGYTF. CDR3 DNA sequence: TGTGCCAGCAGCTTAGTGGCAGGGGGCGGCTACACCTTC. The chain couples TRBV11-2 to TRBJ1-2; the match to TRBD1 covers 8 bases. The CDR3 has 13 residues. Trimming cost V 1 base and J 8 bases; bases outside gene matches: 3. The germline gives CDR1 SGHAT, CDR2 FQNNGV.

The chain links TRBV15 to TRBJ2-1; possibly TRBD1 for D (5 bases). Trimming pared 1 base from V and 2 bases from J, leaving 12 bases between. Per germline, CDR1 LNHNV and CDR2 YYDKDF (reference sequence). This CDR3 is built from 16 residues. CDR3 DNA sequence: TGTGCCACCAGCAGAGTCCCAGGGCAGGCCTACAATGAGCAGTTCTTC. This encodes CATSRVPGQAYNEQFF.

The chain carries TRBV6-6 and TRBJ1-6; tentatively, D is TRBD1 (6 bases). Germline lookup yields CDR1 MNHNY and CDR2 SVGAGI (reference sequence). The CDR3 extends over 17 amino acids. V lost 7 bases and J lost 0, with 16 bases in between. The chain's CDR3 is CASNRNRESSYNSPLHF. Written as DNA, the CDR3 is TGTGCCAGCAATCGGAACAGGGAAAGCTCCTATAATTCACCCCTCCACTTT.

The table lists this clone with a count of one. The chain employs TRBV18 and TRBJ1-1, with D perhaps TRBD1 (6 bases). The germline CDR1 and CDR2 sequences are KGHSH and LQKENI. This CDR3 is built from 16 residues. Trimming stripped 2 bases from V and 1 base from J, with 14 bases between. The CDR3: CASSPVKARGNTEAFF. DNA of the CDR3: TGTGCCAGCTCACCAGTGAAGGCCAGGGGGAACACTGAAGCTTTCTTT.

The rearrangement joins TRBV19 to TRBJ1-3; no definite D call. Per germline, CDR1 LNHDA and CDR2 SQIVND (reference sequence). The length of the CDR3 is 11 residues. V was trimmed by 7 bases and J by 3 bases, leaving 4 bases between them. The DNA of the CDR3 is TGTGCCAGTACCCGTGGAAACACCATATATTTT. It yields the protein CASTRGNTIYF.

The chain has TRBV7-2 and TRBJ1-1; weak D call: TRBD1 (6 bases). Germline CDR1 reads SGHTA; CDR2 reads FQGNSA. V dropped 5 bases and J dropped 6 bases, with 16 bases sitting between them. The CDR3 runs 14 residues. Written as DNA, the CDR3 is TGTGCCAGCAGCCGTGACAGGCGTAGGGCTGAAGCTTTCTTT. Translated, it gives CASSRDRRRAEAFF.